Shown below are 11 T cell receptor beta chains from a single sample sequenced in a study of blood T cell repertoires in COVID-19 (dated by TCRdb to 2020 to 2022). Receptor libraries were prepared by the immunoSEQ multiplex PCR assay. The table was pulled from immuneACCESS by TCRdb, which kept in-frame rearrangements only. Such tables lose some clones; where checked, under half of the loss comes from unresolved V genes, and the rest has no known cause. The sample data list hundreds of thousands of clones, and about nine tenths of these were observed just once. Together, the top ten hold roughly 10% of the sample. The sample comprised peripheral blood. These receptors were taken from a woman aged 25 to 39 with COVID-19, enrolled during active disease.

V and J are TRBV7-2 and TRBJ1-5; D is perhaps TRBD1 (6 bases). The V gene's germline CDR1 is SGHTA and CDR2 FQGNSA. V was pared by 5 bases and J by 6 bases, with 11 bases between. The length of the CDR3 is 13 residues. The CDR3 bases are TGTGCCAGCAGCACCGACAGGCTTCAGCCCCAGCATTTT. This sequence encodes CASSTDRLQPQHF.

V gene TRBV6-5 combines with J gene TRBJ2-5; D is uncertain. The CDR3 runs to 13 residues. Trimming stripped 3 bases from V and 2 bases from J, with 7 bases between. Germline CDR1 and CDR2: MNHEY and SVGAGI. CDR3 sequence reads: CASSYRVQETQYF. The CDR3 DNA follows: TGTGCCAGCAGTTATAGAGTTCAAGAGACCCAGTACTTC.

J is TRBJ2-1 and V is TRBV28, with TRBD2 identical over 10 bases. CDR3 length: 18 amino acids. Germline assignment: CDR1 MDHEN and CDR2 SYDVKM. The J segment lost 4 bases and the V segment lost 3 bases, leaving 12 bases of the junction unmatched. The CDR3 DNA follows: TGTGCCAGCAGTTTTTTGGTAGCGGGGGGTAAACTTTACAATGAGCAGTTCTTC. Protein sequence: CASSFLVAGGKLYNEQFF.

J is TRBJ1-6 and V is TRBV5-1; tentative D call: TRBD1 (5 bases). CDR1 is SGHRS, CDR2 YFSETQ, per germline. Trimming shortened V by 5 bases and J by 9 bases, and 15 bases separated the two germline ends. The CDR3 loop spans 14 amino acids. The CDR3 sequence is CASRLLDGGSPLHF. As DNA, the CDR3 is TGCGCCAGCAGGCTCCTGGACGGGGGTTCACCCCTCCACTTT.

This CDR3 reads CASNSLRGEENTIYF. Written as DNA, the CDR3 is TGTGCCAGCAACTCGTTGCGGGGGGAAGAGAACACCATATATTTT. This sequence joins TRBV19 and TRBJ1-3; D might be TRBD1 (5 bases). Germline CDR1 and CDR2: LNHDA and SQIVND (reference sequence). CDR3 length: 15 residues. Trimming stripped 9 bases from V and 7 bases from J, with 22 bases between.

V gene TRBV4-2 combines with J gene TRBJ1-5; TRBD1 agrees at 7 bases. CDR3 length: 17 amino acids. CDR1 is LGHNA and CDR2 is YNFKEQ in the germline V gene. V lost 4 bases to trimming and J lost 0 bases; unmatched junction nucleotides: 9. The CDR3 region is CASSPRGQIYSNQPQHF. DNA of the CDR3: TGTGCCAGCAGCCCCAGGGGACAGATTTATAGCAATCAGCCCCAGCATTTT.

The V gene is TRBV19, the J gene TRBJ1-2, with 9 bases matching TRBD1. Germline trimming cut 3 bases from V and 1 base from J; bases unmatched to any gene: 6. CDR1 is LNHDA, CDR2 SQIVND, per germline (reference sequence). This CDR3 region has 16 residues. CDR3 residues: CASSMFPGQGNYGYTF. The CDR3 nucleotides are TGTGCCAGTAGTATGTTTCCGGGACAGGGTAACTATGGCTACACCTTC.

V is TRBV12-3 or TRBV12-4 and J is TRBJ2-7, with 7 bases matching TRBD1. J gave up 7 bases and V 6 bases, and 6 bases lay outside the gene matches. The CDR3 is 12 amino acids. The CDR3 protein is CASSNRGPEQYF. The CDR3 DNA reads TGTGCCAGCAGCAACAGGGGCCCGGAGCAGTACTTC.

This sequence joins TRBV28 and TRBJ1-1, with 10 bases lining up with TRBD1. The CDR3 runs to 16 residues. The junction had 4 bases not matched to a gene; V was cut back by 3 bases and J by 0 bases. Germline-derived CDR1 and CDR2 are MDHEN and SYDVKM. The CDR3 coding sequence is TGTGCCAGCAGTTTCGGGACAGGGGTCCTGAACACTGAAGCTTTCTTT. It codes for CASSFGTGVLNTEAFF.

The chain has TRBV4-1 and TRBJ1-2; 10 nucleotides line up with TRBD1. The germline gives CDR1 MGHRA, CDR2 YSYEKL. The CDR3 is made up of 16 amino acids. After removal of 2 bases from V and 5 bases from J, the junction contained 8 bases not matched to a gene. The CDR3 here is CASSQTWDRGRYGYTF. CDR3 nucleotides: TGCGCCAGCAGCCAAACTTGGGACAGGGGAAGGTATGGCTACACCTTC.

Of note for this clone: Other nucleotide sequences from this sample produce the same CDR3. The J gene is TRBJ1-2, the V gene TRBV28; D uncertain. Trimming took 2 bases from V and 2 from J, leaving 3 bases between them. The CDR3 sequence is 12 residues long. Per germline, CDR1 MDHEN and CDR2 SYDVKM. CDR3 in DNA: TGTGCCAGCAGTTTACGGAACTATGGCTACACCTTC. Translated, it gives CASSLRNYGYTF.